The rows below give T cell receptor beta chains drawn from one sample of a study of shared clonotypes between healthy human individuals. Profiling relied on immunoSEQ multiplex PCR, and the TCRdb table lists in-frame clones only, not all of them. The repertoire has 550,000 to 800,000 clones, approximately 74% of them found once; the top ten carry approximately 1.8%. Sequenced sample: memory CD4+ T cells sorted from blood. Every receptor here comes from a woman in her 30s in good health. The CDR3 runs from the conserved cysteine through the conserved F or W. A D gene is named only where the DNA matches it firmly. The size of a clone is reported for some rows only, either as once, few or many, or as a class for expanded clones.

clone size	V gene	D gene	J gene	CDR3 DNA	CDR3 protein
-	TRBV29-1	-	TRBJ1-4	TGCAGCGTTGCACAGGCCCGGAGGGGTGAAAAACTGTTTTTT	CSVAQARRGEKLFF
-	TRBV28	-	TRBJ1-3	TGTGCCAGCAGTTACCCAGGGTTTTCTGGAAACACCATATATTTT	CASSYPGFSGNTIYF
-	TRBV6-4	TRBD2	TRBJ2-3	TGTGCCAGCAGTGACCAAGCGGGAGCAGATACGCAGTATTTT	CASSDQAGADTQYF
-	TRBV28	-	TRBJ2-1	TGTGCCAGCACGAAGACAGAGCCCTACAATGAGCAGTTCTTC	CASTKTEPYNEQFF
-	TRBV5-4	-	TRBJ2-7	TGTGCCAGCAGCTTGACCGGGACAAGATACGAGCAGTACTTC	CASSLTGTRYEQYF
-	TRBV9	-	TRBJ2-1	TGTGCCAGCAGCCTCCCGGATCAAAATGAGCAGTTCTTC	CASSLPDQNEQFF
-	TRBV28	TRBD2	TRBJ2-3	TGTGCCAGTCCCCCCGGGATAGCGGGGAGCACAGATACGCAGTATTTT	CASPPGIAGSTDTQYF
few	TRBV19	-	TRBJ2-5	TGTGCCAGTAGTATTGCCAGGAGCAGCTGGGAGACCCAGTACTTC	CASSIARSSWETQYF
-	TRBV28	TRBD1	TRBJ1-5	TGTGCCAGCAGTTCGGGACAGAATAGCCAGCCCCAGCATTTT	CASSSGQNSQPQHF
-	TRBV7-3	-	TRBJ2-3	TGTGCCAGCAGCTTAGCGGGGGCCACAGATACGCAGTATTTT	CASSLAGATDTQYF
-	TRBV27	TRBD2	TRBJ2-5	TGTGCCAGCAGTTCCAGACTAGCGGAGTACCAAGAGACCCAGTACTTC	CASSSRLAEYQETQYF
-	TRBV5-4	-	TRBJ1-1	TGTGCCAGCAGCTTGGACAGACGCGCTGAAGCTTTCTTT	CASSLDRRAEAFF
-	TRBV5-4	-	TRBJ1-3	TGTGCCAGCAGCTTGGGTATTGGACCGTCCTCTGGAAACACCATATATTTT	CASSLGIGPSSGNTIYF
-	TRBV7-7	TRBD1	TRBJ2-7	TGTGCCAGCAGCTTAGGCCAGGGGGCCTACGAGCAGTACTTC	CASSLGQGAYEQYF
-	TRBV27	-	TRBJ1-2	TGTGCCAGCGCGTACGACAGGCTATACGGCTACACCTTC	CASAYDRLYGYTF
few	TRBV2	-	TRBJ2-5	TGTGCCAGCAACCGGGAGCGGGAAGAGACCCAGTACTTC	CASNREREETQYF
-	TRBV2	TRBD1	TRBJ1-5	TGTGCCAGCAGTCCCGGGACAGGGGATCAGCCCCAGCATTTT	CASSPGTGDQPQHF
-	TRBV18	-	TRBJ2-3	TGTGCCAGCTCACCCGAAGTTAGCGGCACAGATACGCAGTATTTT	CASSPEVSGTDTQYF
-	TRBV29-1	-	TRBJ2-5	TGCAGCGTTGCTCAAGAGACCCAGTACTTC	CSVAQETQYF
-	TRBV28	-	TRBJ2-7	TGTGCCAGCAACATCATAGGGGGTAGCTACGAGCAGTACTTC	CASNIIGGSYEQYF
once	TRBV7-3	-	TRBJ2-3	TGTGCCAGCAGCTCTTTCCCGGGACTGACAGATACGCAGTATTTT	CASSSFPGLTDTQYF
-	TRBV5-1	-	TRBJ2-5	TGCGCCAGCAGCCCGGGGGCCCCTGGGGAGACCCAGTACTTC	CASSPGAPGETQYF
few	TRBV21-1	-	TRBJ2-3	TGTGCCAGCAGCCGCGAAGAGACAGGGTACACAGATACGCAGTATTTT	CASSREETGYTDTQYF
-	TRBV7-9	-	TRBJ2-3	TGTGCCAGCAGCTTTCTCAACGGTTTTGTTCCAGATACGCAGTATTTT	CASSFLNGFVPDTQYF
few	TRBV15	TRBD1	TRBJ1-4	TGTGCCACCAGGTTACAGGGGTTCAATGAAAAACTGTTTTTT	CATRLQGFNEKLFF
-	TRBV7-8	-	TRBJ1-6	TGTGCCAGCAGCTTAAGGGCAGGCTTCGATAATTCACCCCTCCACTTT	CASSLRAGFDNSPLHF
few	TRBV5-1	-	TRBJ1-5	TGCGCCAGCAGCTTGACGGGGTGGGGAAGCAATCAGCCCCAGCATTTT	CASSLTGWGSNQPQHF
-	TRBV25-1	TRBD1	TRBJ2-5	TGTGCCAGCAGTGATCAAGGACAGGGGGCTGATGAGACCCAGTACTTC	CASSDQGQGADETQYF
-	TRBV6-1	TRBD1	TRBJ2-1	TGTGCCAGCAGGTCAGGACAGGGCTACAATGAGCAGTTCTTC	CASRSGQGYNEQFF
-	TRBV4-1	-	TRBJ1-1	TGCGCCAGCAGCCAAGGCACCGAGTTTAGGGAAGCTTTCTTT	CASSQGTEFREAFF
-	TRBV7-8	TRBD2	TRBJ2-7	TGTGCCAGCAGCTTAAAGGGGCTTGGGACTAGCGCCCAAAGGGGGGACGAGCAGTACTTC	CASSLKGLGTSAQRGDEQYF
-	TRBV2	-	TRBJ1-2	TGTGCCAGCAGTGAAATTGTGGATTATGGCTACACCTTC	CASSEIVDYGYTF
-	TRBV19	TRBD1	TRBJ2-3	TGTGCCAGTAGTATAGGGACAGGAGATACGCAGTATTTT	CASSIGTGDTQYF
few	TRBV28	-	TRBJ1-5	TGTGCCAGCAGCGTTAGGGCCGGATTAAAGGGCAATCAGCCCCAGCATTTT	CASSVRAGLKGNQPQHF
-	TRBV2	-	TRBJ2-1	TGTGCCAGCAGTGGAGGATACAATGAGCAGTTCTTC	CASSGGYNEQFF
-	TRBV5-4	-	TRBJ2-5	TGTGCCAGCAGCTTGGAACCAGGGGAGGCCCTAAAGACCCAGTACTTC	CASSLEPGEALKTQYF
-	TRBV7-2	-	TRBJ1-1	TGTGCCAGCAGGTTCGACCAACAGGGCACTGAAGCTTTCTTT	CASRFDQQGTEAFF
-	TRBV5-1	TRBD1	TRBJ2-7	TGCGCCAGCAGCTTAGGTACAGGGGCCTACGAGCAGTACTTC	CASSLGTGAYEQYF
-	TRBV28	TRBD1	TRBJ1-2	TGTGCCAGCAGTAACACCGGGACAGGGGCTAACTATGGCTACACCTTC	CASSNTGTGANYGYTF
-	TRBV10-1	TRBD2	TRBJ2-1	TGCGCCGCAGCTAGCGGGAGGGGGATCAATGAGCAGTTCTTC	CAAASGRGINEQFF
-	TRBV21-1	-	TRBJ2-3	TGTGCCAGCAGCAAAGAAGGGCTAATGAGGGGGTACACAGATACGCAGTATTTT	CASSKEGLMRGYTDTQYF
-	TRBV7-8	TRBD2	TRBJ2-1	TGTGCCAGCAGCCCTTACCCTAGCGGGGAGCAGTTCTTC	CASSPYPSGEQFF
-	TRBV19	-	TRBJ2-5	TGTGCCAGTAGTATGGGGGTTCACCAAGAGACCCAGTACTTC	CASSMGVHQETQYF
-	TRBV19	TRBD2	TRBJ2-1	TGTGCCAGTAGACCATGGACTAGCGTGGTCCATGAGCAGTTCTTC	CASRPWTSVVHEQFF
-	TRBV15	-	TRBJ2-5	TGTGCCACCAGCAGAGATCGACGGACAGAGACCCAGTACTTC	CATSRDRRTETQYF
-	TRBV5-1	-	TRBJ1-4	TGCGCCAGCAGCCTCGGACTGAGGGAAAAACTGTTTTTT	CASSLGLREKLFF
once	TRBV7-9	-	TRBJ2-3	TGTGCCAGCAGCTTAGCTCAGCGTACTACCACAGATACGCAGTATTTT	CASSLAQRTTTDTQYF
once	TRBV6-1	-	TRBJ2-6	TGTGCCAGCAGTGAACAGGGGGGAACTGGGGCCAACGTCCTGACTTTC	CASSEQGGTGANVLTF
-	TRBV27	-	TRBJ1-2	TGTGCCAGCAGTTTAAGGGGGGGGAGGGATGGCTACACCTTC	CASSLRGGRDGYTF
once	TRBV5-1	TRBD2	TRBJ2-3	TGCGCCAGCAGTTTAGCGGGAGTTGGCACAGATACGCAGTATTTT	CASSLAGVGTDTQYF
-	TRBV5-1	TRBD2	TRBJ2-1	TGCGCCTCGGGACTAGCGGGATACAATGAGCAGTTCTTC	CASGLAGYNEQFF
-	TRBV4-1	-	TRBJ1-2	TGCGCCAGCAGCCAAGAGGGGGCAGGCTATGGCTACACCTTC	CASSQEGAGYGYTF